The 16 T cell receptor beta chains below were found in one sample sequenced in a study of T cell responses to AZD1222 COVID-19 vaccine. Generated by immunoSEQ multiplex PCR, the TCRdb table keeps only in-frame clones and is missing some. There are more than 110,000 clones in the sample; around 90% occur only once, and 3% to 4% lies in the top ten. Sequencing used peripheral blood, obtained 28 days after the second AZD1222 dose. These receptors originate from an adult who received the AZD1222 COVID-19 vaccine.

V is TRBV25-1 and J is TRBJ2-7; 9 nucleotides match TRBD1. Losses at the gene ends were 5 bases for V and 5 bases for J; bases not matched to a gene: 16. The CDR3 is made up of 17 amino acids. Germline lookup yields CDR1 MGHDK and CDR2 SYGVNS. The CDR3 here is CASSSGTGQRLGNEQYF. CDR3 coding DNA: TGTGCCAGCAGTTCGGGGACAGGGCAAAGGTTGGGGAACGAGCAGTACTTC.

This chain uses TRBV20-1 with TRBJ2-7; tentative D call: TRBD1 (6 bases). From germline, CDR1 is DFQATT and CDR2 SNEGSKA (reference sequence). The CDR3 consists of 11 residues. The V end was cut by 7 bases, the J end by 3 bases, with 10 bases between. DNA for the CDR3: TGCAGTGTTGGGACAATCTACGAGCAGTACTTC. It is translated as CSVGTIYEQYF.

The chain recombines TRBV5-1 with TRBJ1-3; 7 bases match TRBD1. The germline V gene encodes CDR1 SGHRS and CDR2 YFSETQ. The CDR3 runs 16 residues. The V segment lost 3 bases and the J segment 11 bases; nucleotides outside the gene matches: 17. The CDR3 DNA is TGCGCCAGCAGCTCGGGACCGGCCCAGGGGGGCAGACCCATATATTTT. Amino acids: CASSSGPAQGGRPIYF.

The chain is built from TRBV3-1 (or the pseudogene TRBV3-2) and TRBJ1-5; tentatively, D is TRBD1 (5 bases). This CDR3 comprises 14 residues. From germline, CDR1 is LGHDT and CDR2 YNNKEL (reference sequence). V was clipped by 3 bases and J by 6 bases, with 12 bases between them. The CDR3 bases are TGTGCCAGCAGCCAGGGAGTCGGGACTCAGCCCCAGCATTTT. It is translated as CASSQGVGTQPQHF.

This rearrangement joins TRBV2 to TRBJ1-2, with D unclear. V was pared by 4 bases and J by 6 bases, with 9 bases between. Germline assignment: CDR1 SNHLY and CDR2 FYNNEI. The CDR3 has 12 amino acids. CDR3 protein: CASSVTENGYTF. The CDR3 DNA sequence: TGTGCCAGCAGTGTTACCGAGAATGGCTACACCTTC.

J is TRBJ1-5 and V is TRBV28; D gene ambiguous. Per the germline V gene, CDR1 is MDHEN and CDR2 is SYDVKM. The germline V and J ends were trimmed by 4 bases and 4 bases, with 14 bases remaining between them. CDR3 size: 15 residues. Here the CDR3 reads CASSSLRGPNQPQHF. The CDR3 DNA follows: TGTGCCAGCAGTTCCCTTAGAGGGCCTAATCAGCCCCAGCATTTT.

V and J are TRBV6-4 and TRBJ1-6; the match to TRBD1 covers 12 bases. Germline V gene sequence: CDR1 MRHNA, CDR2 SNTAGT. The V and J ends lost 5 bases and 16 bases, in that order; junction bases with no gene match: 12. This CDR3 comprises 15 residues. The CDR3 reads CASSPSGTGGVRLHF. The CDR3 DNA follows: TGTGCCAGCAGTCCATCCGGGACAGGGGGCGTTCGTCTCCACTTT.

The rearrangement joins TRBV6-5 to TRBJ2-3; D is unresolved. The length of the CDR3 is 10 residues. V gave up 7 bases and J gave up 6 bases, with 5 bases separating them. The V gene's germline CDR1 is MNHEY and CDR2 SVGAGI. CDR3 protein: CASKGDTQYF. The CDR3 nucleotides are TGTGCCAGCAAGGGTGATACGCAGTATTTT.

This chain's CDR3 is CASSSDRNTEAFF. For the CDR3, the DNA is TGTGCCAGCAGCTCCGACAGGAACACTGAAGCTTTCTTT. The chain couples TRBV11-2 to TRBJ1-1; D is perhaps TRBD1 (5 bases). The germline V gene has CDR1 SGHAT and CDR2 FQNNGV. V was trimmed by 4 bases and J by 1 base, leaving 7 bases between them. The CDR3 sequence is 13 residues long.

CDR3 sequence reads: CASSPGPALTGTDTQYF. CDR3 nucleotide sequence: TGCGCCAGCAGCCCGGGACCGGCCCTAACGGGCACAGATACGCAGTATTTT. The chain has TRBV4-3 and TRBJ2-3; D could derive from TRBD1 or TRBD2 (5 bases each). The CDR3 is made up of 17 amino acids. CDR1 is LGHNA, CDR2 YSLEER, per germline. Between the trimmed V and J ends, which lost 4 bases and 1 base, there was a span of 18 bases.

The chain links TRBV27 to TRBJ2-7; the match to TRBD1 covers 11 bases. V lost 0 bases to trimming and J lost 3 bases; unmatched junction nucleotides: 1. The CDR3 is 15 amino acids. The germline gives CDR1 MNHEY, CDR2 SMNVEV (reference sequence). Here the CDR3 DNA reads TGTGCCAGCAGTTTATCGGGGACAGGGGGCTACGAGCAGTACTTC. It specifies CASSLSGTGGYEQYF.

This rearrangement joins TRBV28 to TRBJ1-5; TRBD1 aligns across 7 bases. Germline V gene lookup returns CDR1 MDHEN and CDR2 SYDVKM. With 5 bases clipped from V and 4 bases from J, the junction kept 5 bases outside the gene matches. This CDR3 has 14 amino acids. This CDR3 is CASSPQGRNQPQHF. The CDR3 DNA sequence: TGTGCCAGCAGTCCACAGGGGCGGAATCAGCCCCAGCATTTT. The full variable domain, completed using reference TRBV28 and TRBJ1-5, is DVKVTQSSRYLVKRTGEKVFLECVQDMDHENMFWYRQDPGLGLRLIYFSYDVKMKEKGDIPEGYSVSREKKERFSLILESASTNQTSMYLCASSPQGRNQPQHFGDGTRLSIL.

This clone is a singleton in its sample. The chain recombines TRBV28 with TRBJ1-5; D not certain. Germline V CDR1 and CDR2: MDHEN, SYDVKM. CDR3 length equals 13 residues. Trimming left V 4 bases short and J 5 bases short, with 9 bases between. The CDR3 sequence: CASSSGPHQPQHF. CDR3 DNA: TGTGCCAGCAGTTCCGGCCCCCATCAGCCCCAGCATTTT.

The gene calls are TRBV16 and TRBJ2-7; TRBD1 aligns across 11 bases. Germline V CDR1 and CDR2: KGHSY, FQNENV. This CDR3 has 15 amino acids. V lost 3 bases, J lost 6 bases, and 7 bases stayed unmatched. CDR3 sequence reads: CASSHSPGQGGEQYF. CDR3 nucleotide sequence: TGTGCCAGCAGCCATTCCCCGGGACAGGGGGGCGAGCAGTACTTC.

The chain couples TRBV28 to TRBJ2-5; D not resolved. The CDR3 sequence is 12 residues long. The germline V gene encodes CDR1 MDHEN and CDR2 SYDVKM. V gave up 4 bases and J gave up 5 bases, with 8 bases separating them. The CDR3 DNA is TGTGCCAGCAGTTCCGTCTCGGAGACCCAGTACTTC. It translates to CASSSVSETQYF. The full variable domain, in which reference TRBV28 and TRBJ2-5 provide the parts outside the CDR3, is DVKVTQSSRYLVKRTGEKVFLECVQDMDHENMFWYRQDPGLGLRLIYFSYDVKMKEKGDIPEGYSVSREKKERFSLILESASTNQTSMYLCASSSVSETQYFGPGTRLLVL.

The V gene is TRBV30, the J gene TRBJ1-2, with D perhaps matching TRBD1 (5 bases). Looked up from germline, CDR1 is GTSNPN and CDR2 is SVGIG (reference sequence). V dropped 3 bases and J dropped 4 bases, with 9 bases sitting between them. The CDR3 loop spans 12 amino acids. The CDR3 sequence: CAWRGDAYGYTF. The CDR3 DNA is TGTGCCTGGAGGGGGGACGCCTATGGCTACACCTTC.